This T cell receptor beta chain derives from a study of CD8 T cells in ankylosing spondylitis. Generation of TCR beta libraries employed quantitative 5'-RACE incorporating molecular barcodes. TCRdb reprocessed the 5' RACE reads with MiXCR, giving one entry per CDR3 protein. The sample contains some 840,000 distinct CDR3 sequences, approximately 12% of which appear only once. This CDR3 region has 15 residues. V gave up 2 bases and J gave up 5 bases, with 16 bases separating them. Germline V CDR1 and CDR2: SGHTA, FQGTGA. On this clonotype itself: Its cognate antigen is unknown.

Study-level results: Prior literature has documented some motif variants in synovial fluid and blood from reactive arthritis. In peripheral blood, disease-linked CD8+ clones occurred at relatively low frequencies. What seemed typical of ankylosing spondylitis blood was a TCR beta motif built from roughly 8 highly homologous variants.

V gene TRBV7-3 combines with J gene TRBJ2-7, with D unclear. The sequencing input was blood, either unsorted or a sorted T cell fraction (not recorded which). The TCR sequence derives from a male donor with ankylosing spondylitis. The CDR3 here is CASSLGPDLKDEQYF. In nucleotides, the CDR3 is TGTGCCAGCAGCTTAGGGCCGGATTTGAAGGACGAGCAGTACTTC.